This T cell receptor beta chain is drawn from a study of cytomegalovirus exposure and HLA in healthy donors listed by TCRdb under 2017. For the wider study: In an earlier analysis of some 610 of the donors, around 300 Gb of sequence data and 90 million to 130 million unique TCR beta sequences from some 170 million T cells were reported. An early release covering roughly 600 HLA-typed donors comprised approximately 290 gigabases of sequencing data and some 79 million unique TCR sequences. The genetic ancestry cluster associated with self-reported Caucasian donors included about 81% of the approximately 400 genotyped donors. The study aimed to test whether signatures of past pathogen exposure could be identified by cataloging public T cell receptors. The study profiled the T cell repertoires of under 700 subjects by immunosequencing and related them to cytomegalovirus serostatus. Along with the roughly 710-subject first cohort, a separate validation cohort of over 90 different subjects was used. The study combined high-throughput TCR immunosequencing, statistical association of individual TCRs with disease status, and machine learning to predict cytomegalovirus infection status. In a later analysis, previously published TCR beta repertoires from about 640 donors were re-analyzed and high-resolution HLA genotyping was added so that TCR occurrence patterns could be studied. In the later analysis, no new phenotypic data were used to find candidate immune exposures; instead, reliance was placed on TCR beta sequences and their occurrence across donors. An earlier analysis of 587 of the donors used high-throughput TCR beta sequencing to judge whether each TCR beta V gene segment behaved as functional or pseudogenic. Donor age, sex, ethnicity and CMV serostatus were compiled together with the repertoire data. Genome-wide SNP genotypes for about three fifths of the roughly 670 donors were used in a later genetic analysis, which treated that subset as a discovery cohort. Every discovery cohort repertoire had been produced on one sequencing platform. Both class I and class II loci were covered by HLA typing, at four-digit resolution. The number of typed donors differed by locus: about 620-640 for A, B, C, DRB1 and DQB1; approximately 540 for DQA1; about 600 for DPA1; and about 470 for DPB1. Four or five DR-DQ haplotypes were handled as single units for association and clustering because linkage in the cohort was strong. Among over 350 genotyped donors of the cohort, an average of approximately 240,000 unique TCR beta nucleotide sequences were sequenced per donor, 15% to 20% of them non-productive.

Trimming leaves V shorter by 8 bases and J shorter by 3 bases, with the junction holding 9 bases beyond the gene matches. The CDR3 numbers 14 residues from cysteine through phenylalanine. Only the CDR3 DNA is retained, 42 bases long and in frame from the first base. The germline V gene yields MGHRA for CDR1 and YSYEKL for CDR2. The cohort consisted of 670 or so healthy bone marrow donors. At the time of sampling, all cohort members were nominally healthy, though unrecorded immune exposures were likely present. The donor was CMV seronegative and belonged to the group of approximately 320 seronegative cohort members. A peripheral blood sample was collected from each donor, and TCR beta sequencing was performed on peripheral blood mononuclear cells. The Qiagen DNeasy Blood Extraction Kit was used to extract genomic DNA from the blood cell samples. Preparation of the library involved the immunoSEQ multiplex PCR assay. For the multiplex PCR, a mixture combining 60 forward primers for TCR Vbeta segments and 13 reverse primers for TCR Jbeta segments was used. The CDR3 region of rearranged TCR beta genes was amplified from genomic DNA by a multiplex PCR assay. On the Illumina HiSeq System, the amplified TCR beta libraries were sequenced as 87-base-pair reads. Per the authors' processing: Across the 700 or so repertoires, a later analysis counted 78 million or so unique TCR beta chains, around 11 million of which were shared by at least two donors. Raw reads were error-corrected and collapsed into unique sequences with a nearest-neighbor algorithm that merged closely related sequences to remove PCR and sequencing errors. V, D and J gene segments were assigned by aligning CDR3 sequences to IMGT reference sequences. For a sequence to be retained, a match of at least six nucleotides was required to both a V gene segment and a J gene segment. Rearrangements were called productive when the CDR3 lacked stop codons and stayed in frame with V and J; all others were non-productive. Following IMGT convention, CDR3 was defined as the stretch from the second conserved V-encoded cysteine up to the conserved J-encoded phenylalanine. Sequences without an unambiguous match to a single V gene segment were excluded from the earlier analysis of about 600 of the donors. An earlier analysis of 587 of the donors called V segments functional above 56.7% productive rearrangements and segregating when the between-donor standard deviation exceeded 5%. To diagnose cytomegalovirus status from the catalog of TCR beta chain sequences, a statistical classification framework was built. In a later analysis, V and J genes were assigned by comparing TCR nucleotide sequences against IMGT/GENE-DB human TR gene sequences. In a later analysis, CDR3 sequences and most-parsimonious VDJ recombination scenarios were assigned using the TCRdist pipeline. A later analysis defined each TCR beta chain by its CDR3 amino acid sequence plus V-gene family, and excluded reads lacking a unique V-gene family. In a later analysis, 450 to 600 highly shared, low-generation-probability nucleotide sequences were removed to address suspected cross-contamination and a sequencing artifact. In a later analysis, a clonal expansion index for each public chain was calculated from normalized within-repertoire ranks of inferred template counts. In a later analysis, generation probabilities were computed with a VDJ recombination model fitted to out-of-frame rearrangements, and the resulting probabilities were checked against IGoR. In a later analysis, hypergeometric tests were used to score TCR-TCR, TCR-HLA and TCR-CMV co-occurrence, with a repertoire-size bias correction applied to TCR pairs. To estimate false discovery rates, a later analysis permuted the HLA or CMV assignments 20 times. In a later analysis, co-occurring TCRs were grouped with DBSCAN, and TCRdist sequence similarity was added when clustering was performed within HLA-allele-positive subsets. Co-occurrence clustering excluded repertoires with fewer than 30,000 or more than 120,000 public chains, plus five with anomalous nucleotide sharing. In TCRdb, the immuneACCESS table is reduced to in-frame sequences with V and J assigned. These tables do not hold every clone; where another copy was compared, an unresolved V gene accounts for under half, and the others remain unexplained. For V, J and clone size, that table is used; D and trimming come from the DNA. This sample is represented by approximately 180,000 clones; roughly 68% of them were singletons. Together, the top ten hold about 1.7% of the sample.

This clone has just a few counts. What this receptor recognizes is not known. Base qualities are not recorded, but no much larger clone differs from it by a single base. Summary of the overall study and its limitations: Most TCR sequences were observed very rarely across donors, whereas some public TCRs were present in many individuals. In a later analysis, HLA-associated TCR beta chains were found to be more clonally expanded and to have lower generation probabilities than equally common non-associated chains. Cytomegalovirus status was reported to be diagnosed by the classifier with high specificity and sensitivity in both the original and validation cohorts. A later analysis reported that several top co-occurrence clusters appeared linked to parvovirus B19, influenza, CMV and Epstein-Barr virus. A cluster of highly shared sequence variants was judged likely to represent a technical artifact of the sequencing pipeline. A later analysis found that most CMV-associated TCR beta chains appeared HLA-restricted, with HLA associations seemingly driven largely by CMV exposure. The cohort was sequenced for TCR beta chains only, and without alpha or paired-chain data the features that could be detected were limited. Sequencing depth was assumed to be roughly uniform across donors in the presence/absence analyses, though that assumption may not hold. In a later analysis, the rate of TCR association differed among HLA loci, with DRB1 alleles having the most associated TCRs and HLA-C alleles having the fewest. Because the 87-base-pair reads could not distinguish some IMGT-functional V segments, including TRBV6-2 and TRBV6-3, those segments were excluded. Correlated functional status among segregating V segments might be attributable to linkage disequilibrium, but an unknown experimental factor could not be ruled out. A further reported finding was that TCR beta sequences accurately predicted the HLA-A and HLA-B alleles for most subjects in the first cohort. In an earlier analysis of about 550 of the donors, most TCR beta V segments were observed in productive rearrangements about 90% or about 30% of the time, broadly matching IMGT annotations. In the study, 150 to 200 TCR beta chains were listed as associated with cytomegalovirus. Assigning TCR associations to individual alleles was difficult when HLA alleles, especially DR and DQ, strongly co-occurred. According to a later genetic analysis, donors in an Asian-associated ancestry cluster had fewer N-insertions in productive TCRs than the approximately 630-donor mean. A few of the identified cytomegalovirus-associated TCR beta chains were confirmed in vitro to be specific for cytomegalovirus antigens. A later genetic analysis associated a missense DCLRE1C variant with V-gene and J-gene trimming of TCR beta chains, and an independent cohort replicated the association. The earlier analysis of nearly 600 of the donors excluded 15 to 20 rarely observed V segments, including chromosome 9 orphons, because counts were too low. The authors suggested that the approach could potentially be generalized to other disease states and immunological phenotypes. Immune exposure information for the cohort was limited to CMV serostatus. A later analysis associated about 17,000 TCR beta sequences with specific HLA alleles at a false discovery rate of 0.05. HLA typing was unavailable for some donors at each locus, so association tests used only the typed subset.

Sequencing was done on a sample of PBMCs. The V and J segments used are TRBV4-1 and TRBJ2-5; TRBD1 aligns with 7 central bases. The source is a woman aged 25 to 39 in good health and CMV-seronegative. The nucleotides read TGCGCCAGCGGGGGACAGACCAGGGAAGAGACCCAGTACTTC. This yields the protein CASGGQTREETQYF.